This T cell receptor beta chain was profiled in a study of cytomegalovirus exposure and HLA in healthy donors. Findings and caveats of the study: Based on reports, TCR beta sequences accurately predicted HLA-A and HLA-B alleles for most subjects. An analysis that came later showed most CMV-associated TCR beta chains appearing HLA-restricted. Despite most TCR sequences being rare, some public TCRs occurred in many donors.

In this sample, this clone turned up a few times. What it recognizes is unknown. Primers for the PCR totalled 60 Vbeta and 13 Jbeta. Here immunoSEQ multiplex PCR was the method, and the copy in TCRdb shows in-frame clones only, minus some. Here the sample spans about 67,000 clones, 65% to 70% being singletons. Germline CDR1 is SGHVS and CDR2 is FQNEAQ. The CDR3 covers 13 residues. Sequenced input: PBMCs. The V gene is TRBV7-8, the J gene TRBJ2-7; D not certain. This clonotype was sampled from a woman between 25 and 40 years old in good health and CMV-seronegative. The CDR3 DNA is TGTTTTAGCAAGCAGAAGCCGGCATACGAGCAGTACTTC. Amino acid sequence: CFSKQKPAYEQYF.